One and the same sample provided the 26 T cell receptor beta chains below, sequenced in a study of beta chain features in type 1 diabetes. Study-wide findings and caveats: A moderate, significant TCRB CDR3 shortening appeared in type 1 diabetes across four CD4+ subsets.

Their antigen targets remain unknown. As every portion of the isolated RNA was reverse transcribed, the sequencing read expressed TCRB transcripts. This table comes from immunoSEQ multiplex PCR, and its TCRdb copy is limited to in-frame clones, with some not included. The sample lists about 340,000 clones; about 13% were seen once. Sequencing input: naive CD4+ T cells from blood. These receptors were obtained from a woman under 30 with type 1 diabetes.

The chain carries TRBV19 and TRBJ1-4; TRBD1 agrees at 7 bases. There are 15 residues in the CDR3. Looked up from germline, CDR1 is LNHDA and CDR2 is SQIVND (reference sequence). The junction had 11 bases not matched to a gene; V was cut back by 6 bases and J by 7 bases. CDR3 sequence: CASRWRGREGEKLFF. In DNA form, the CDR3 reads TGTGCCAGTAGGTGGAGGGGGCGCGAGGGTGAAAAACTGTTTTTT.

This clone was observed a handful of times. The genes are TRBV5-1 and TRBJ2-1; 10 bases are a match to TRBD2. The CDR3 covers 13 residues. The germline V gene has CDR1 SGHRS and CDR2 YFSETQ. The J segment lost 9 bases and the V segment lost 2 bases, leaving 2 bases of the junction unmatched. The DNA for the CDR3 is TGCGCCAGCAGCTTCGGGACTAGCGTTGAGCAGTTCTTC. This codes for CASSFGTSVEQFF. The full variable domain, completed using reference TRBV5-1 and TRBJ2-1, is KAGVTQTPRYLIKTRGQQVTLSCSPISGHRSVSWYQQTPGQGLQFLFEYFSETQRNKGNFPGRFSGRQFSNSRSEMNVSTLELGDSALYLCASSFGTSVEQFFGPGTRLTVL.

Only a few counts were recorded for this clone. The V and J genes are TRBV29-1 and TRBJ1-2; D gene unclear. Germline V gives CDR1 SQVTM, CDR2 ANQGSEA. Trimming took off 1 base at V and 4 bases at J, with 10 bases between the two ends. The CDR3 is made up of 13 amino acids. This CDR3 is CSVEVDRGYGYTF. CDR3 sequence (DNA): TGCAGCGTTGAAGTCGACCGGGGCTATGGCTACACCTTC.

Only a few counts were recorded for this clone. The CDR3 bases are TGCGCCAGCAGCCCGGACAGGGTCGCCTACAATGAGCAGTTCTTC. This gives the protein CASSPDRVAYNEQFF. The V gene is TRBV5-1, the J gene TRBJ2-1; 8 nucleotides line up with TRBD1. The CDR3 is 15 amino acids. With V trimmed by 4 bases and J by 2 bases, 5 bases remained unmatched. Germline CDR1 is SGHRS and CDR2 is YFSETQ.

V is TRBV5-1 and J is TRBJ2-6; no clear D. The CDR3 is 16 amino acids. V was pared by 3 bases and J by 2 bases, with 12 bases between. Germline V lookup: CDR1 SGHRS, CDR2 YFSETQ. The CDR3: CASSWAHGAGANVLTF. CDR3 DNA: TGCGCCAGCAGCTGGGCCCACGGCGCTGGGGCCAACGTCCTGACTTTC. The full variable domain, rest sourced from reference TRBV5-1 and TRBJ2-6, is KAGVTQTPRYLIKTRGQQVTLSCSPISGHRSVSWYQQTPGQGLQFLFEYFSETQRNKGNFPGRFSGRQFSNSRSEMNVSTLELGDSALYLCASSWAHGAGANVLTFGAGSRLTVL.

The V and J genes are TRBV30 and TRBJ1-5, with 7 bases matching TRBD1. The CDR3 is 13 amino acids. The germline V gene has CDR1 GTSNPN and CDR2 SVGIG (reference sequence). J lost 1 base, V lost 5 bases, and 2 bases had no gene match. The CDR3 bases are TGTGCCTGGGCGGACAGGAGCAATCAGCCCCAGCATTTT. Amino acids: CAWADRSNQPQHF.

In this sample, this clone turned up a few times. CDR3 loop: CASSFRTGRGYTF. The DNA for the CDR3 is TGTGCCAGCAGTTTTCGGACAGGGCGCGGCTACACCTTC. The chain recombines TRBV27 with TRBJ1-2, with TRBD1 matching 8 bases. This CDR3 has 13 residues. Germline loops: CDR1 MNHEY, CDR2 SMNVEV (reference sequence). V trimming: 3 bases; J trimming: 8 bases; junction bases outside the gene matches: 5.

CDR3 nucleotides: TGTGCCAGCAACCTCGACTCCTCTGGAAACACCATATATTTT. As protein: CASNLDSSGNTIYF. The V and J genes are TRBV9 and TRBJ1-3; no reliable D call. V was shortened by 6 bases and J by 0 bases, with 10 bases between the two germline ends. This CDR3 is 14 amino acids long. CDR1 is SGDLS, CDR2 YYNGEE, per germline.

This chain connects TRBV6-5 to TRBJ2-2; D not resolved. Germline V gives CDR1 MNHEY, CDR2 SVGAGI. There are 13 residues in the CDR3. V was trimmed by 5 bases and J by 8 bases, leaving 12 bases between them. The CDR3 loop is CASSELSAGELFF. CDR3 sequence (DNA): TGTGCCAGCAGTGAACTGTCCGCTGGGGAGCTGTTTTTT.

This clone was picked up a small number of times. The CDR3 region is CASRTGLAGVHNEQFF. The CDR3 coding sequence is TGTGCCAGCAGGACCGGACTAGCGGGAGTGCATAATGAGCAGTTCTTC. The genes are TRBV2 and TRBJ2-1; TRBD2 aligns across 13 bases. J gave up 7 bases and V 6 bases, and 9 bases lay outside the gene matches. Germline V CDR1 and CDR2: SNHLY, FYNNEI. The CDR3 length is 16 residues.

This clone was observed a handful of times. V gene TRBV5-1 combines with J gene TRBJ2-1; 9 nucleotides agree with TRBD2. The ends lost 0 bases at V and 5 bases at J; junction bases unmatched: 15. Germline V gene data show CDR1 as SGHRS and CDR2 as YFSETQ. The CDR3 is made up of 19 amino acids. CDR3 DNA: TGCGCCAGCAGCTTGGCCGTTAAAGGCCGAGCGGGAGGTGACAATGAGCAGTTCTTC. Its translation: CASSLAVKGRAGGDNEQFF.

This clone was seen a handful of times. This chain connects TRBV10-3 to TRBJ1-5; TRBD1 is a possible D gene (5 bases). The CDR3 is 16 residues long. V was cut by 4 bases and J by 9 bases, with 22 bases left in between. Germline V gene data show CDR1 as ENHRY and CDR2 as SYGVKD. The CDR3 DNA follows: TGTGCCATCAGTGTCGGCTTCGGGACTGGCACCGGGCCCCAGCATTTT. Protein product: CAISVGFGTGTGPQHF.

The chain has TRBV7-2 and TRBJ2-3, with a tentative D call TRBD2 (5 bases). The ends were cut back, 0 bases at V and 4 bases at J, with 5 bases in the middle. This CDR3 comprises 13 residues. Germline assignment: CDR1 SGHTA and CDR2 FQGNSA. CDR3 sequence reads: CASSLARADTQYF. The CDR3 DNA is TGTGCCAGCAGCTTAGCGAGGGCAGATACGCAGTATTTT.

This clone has a handful of counts. The rearrangement joins TRBV30 to TRBJ1-5; D call uncertain. The CDR3 contains 14 residues. Germline V CDR1 and CDR2: GTSNPN, SVGIG (reference sequence). V shed 2 bases and J shed 7 bases, with 15 bases lying between them. CDR3: CAWSSLTGNQPQHF. CDR3 bases: TGTGCCTGGAGTTCCCTAACCGGGAACCAGCCCCAGCATTTT.

The rearrangement joins TRBV9 to TRBJ2-7; 7 bases agree with TRBD1. Germline CDR1 and CDR2: SGDLS and YYNGEE. CDR3 size: 14 residues. With 4 bases clipped from V and 6 bases from J, the junction kept 10 bases outside the gene matches. The CDR3 nucleotides are TGTGCCAGCAGCCAAACCGGGACAGAGCGCGAGCAGTACTTC. Its protein product is CASSQTGTEREQYF.

The chain recombines TRBV7-9 with TRBJ2-1; TRBD2 agrees at 11 bases. The CDR3 has 16 amino acids. Losses at the gene ends were 4 bases for V and 0 bases for J; bases not matched to a gene: 2. CDR1 and CDR2 from the germline V gene are SEHNR and FQNEAQ (reference sequence). For the CDR3, the DNA is TGTGCCAGCAGCTCCACTAGCGGGAGCTCCTACAATGAGCAGTTCTTC. Its translation is CASSSTSGSSYNEQFF.

This clone has only a few counts. The chain links TRBV9 to TRBJ2-7, with TRBD2 matching 14 bases. CDR1 is SGDLS and CDR2 is YYNGEE in the germline V gene. There are 14 residues in the CDR3. V trimming: 4 bases; J trimming: 6 bases; junction bases outside the gene matches: 3. The CDR3 here is CASSPGLAGAEQYF. CDR3 in DNA: TGTGCCAGCAGCCCGGGACTAGCGGGAGCCGAGCAGTACTTC.

The chain links TRBV9 to TRBJ2-6; D might be TRBD1 (6 bases). The CDR3 has 16 residues. Germline values: CDR1 SGDLS, CDR2 YYNGEE. Between the trimmed V and J ends, which lost 3 bases and 1 base, there was a span of 11 bases. CDR3 DNA: TGTGCCAGCAGCGCCCTGGGGGCATCTGGGGCCAACGTCCTGACTTTC. It yields the protein CASSALGASGANVLTF.

The rearrangement joins TRBV29-1 to TRBJ1-3; no clear D. From germline, CDR1 is SQVTM and CDR2 ANQGSEA. This CDR3 is built from 16 residues. Trimming removed 3 bases from V and 0 bases from J, with 15 bases in between. The CDR3 loop is CSVEGSSVFSGNTIYF. In DNA, the CDR3 is TGCAGCGTTGAGGGCAGCTCAGTCTTCTCTGGAAACACCATATATTTT.

This clone has only a few counts. This chain links TRBV30 with TRBJ2-3; TRBD2 aligns across 9 bases. The CDR3 totals 14 residues. V lost 7 bases to trimming and J lost 5 bases; unmatched junction nucleotides: 10. Germline CDR1 reads GTSNPN; CDR2 reads SVGIG (reference sequence). The CDR3 here is CASKSSGKGDTQYF. As DNA, the CDR3 is TGTGCCTCAAAGTCTAGCGGGAAGGGAGATACGCAGTATTTT.

This chain links TRBV5-4 with TRBJ1-2; 7 bases line up with TRBD1. This CDR3 has 16 amino acids. In germline, CDR1 is SGHNT, CDR2 YYREEE (reference sequence). V gave up 0 bases and J gave up 3 bases; unmatched junction bases: 8. The CDR3 nucleotides read TGTGCCAGCAGCTTGGACCCAGGGGGGATCGACTATGGCTACACCTTC. Its protein product is CASSLDPGGIDYGYTF.

This rearrangement joins TRBV9 to TRBJ2-2; 9 nucleotides align to TRBD1. Germline lookup yields CDR1 SGDLS and CDR2 YYNGEE. The CDR3 is 16 amino acids. V shed 4 bases and J 4 bases; nucleotides not matched to a gene: 8. The CDR3, as DNA: TGTGCCAGCAGCCCCCGGACAGGGGCAGGCACCGGGGAGCTGTTTTTT. Amino acid sequence: CASSPRTGAGTGELFF.

This clone showed up just a few times. This chain connects TRBV5-1 to TRBJ2-7; weak D call: TRBD2 (5 bases). The CDR3 totals 14 residues. The V gene's germline CDR1 is SGHRS and CDR2 YFSETQ. The germline V and J ends were trimmed by 4 bases and 3 bases, with 14 bases remaining between them. The DNA of the CDR3 is TGCGCCAGCAGCAGGCCCGGAGAGGGCTACGAGCAGTACTTC. Translating gives CASSRPGEGYEQYF.

This clone has only a few counts. The V and J genes are TRBV28 and TRBJ1-3, with 8 bases lining up with TRBD1. J was trimmed by 2 bases and V by 8 bases; bases with no gene match: 5. Germline loops: CDR1 MDHEN, CDR2 SYDVKM. The CDR3 has 14 residues. For the CDR3, the DNA is TGTGCCAGCGAACAGGGGGAAGCTGGAAACACCATATATTTT. Amino acid sequence: CASEQGEAGNTIYF.

The V call is TRBV7-2, the J call TRBJ2-6; D remains ambiguous. The CDR3 extends over 16 amino acids. V was trimmed by 0 bases and J by 2 bases, leaving 8 bases between them. Per the germline V gene, CDR1 is SGHTA and CDR2 is FQGNSA. CDR3 protein: CASSLALVPGANVLTF. CDR3 in DNA: TGTGCCAGCAGCTTAGCGTTAGTTCCTGGGGCCAACGTCCTGACTTTC.

The chain carries TRBV19 and TRBJ2-3; tentative D call: TRBD2 (5 bases). V lost 10 bases and J 4 bases, leaving 18 bases between the germline ends. The CDR3 totals 14 residues. Per germline, CDR1 LNHDA and CDR2 SQIVND (reference sequence). The CDR3 DNA reads as TGTGCCACCCTGCGGGCAGGCGGGTCAGATACGCAGTATTTT. Residues: CATLRAGGSDTQYF.